These 25 T cell receptor beta chains came from one sample sequenced in a study of tumor-infiltrating lymphocytes in glioblastoma multiforme. TCR beta libraries were built from RNA through three nested multiplex PCR rounds using modified ARM-PCR. MiXCR, applied by TCRdb to the multiplex PCR reads, yields one record per CDR3 protein. The sample has almost 15,000 distinct CDR3 sequences; 55% to 85% are singletons. The specimen was brain tumor tissue. The receptors were sampled from a male donor with glioblastoma.

This clonotype was detected only once. Germline is not matched at one junction end, which may reflect a read error. V gene TRBV11-2 combines with J gene TRBJ2-3; D not certain. The CDR3 extends over 16 amino acids. Per the germline V gene, CDR1 is SGHAT and CDR2 is FQNNGV. CDR3 in amino acids: CGSLDPANTSTDTQYF. The CDR3 region has the DNA TGTGGCAGCTTAGATCCTGCAAACACTAGCACAGATACGCAGTATTTT. Combining the CDR3 with reference TRBV11-2 and TRBJ2-3 gives the whole variable domain EAGVAQSPRYKIIEKRQSVAFWCNPISGHATLYWYQQILGQGPKLLIQFQNNGVVDDSQLPKDRFSAERLKGVDSTLKIQPAKLEDSAVYLCGSLDPANTSTDTQYFGPGTRLTVL.

Comments on this clonotype: At one boundary the junction diverges from the germline segment, which might be a read error. The chain links TRBV11-3 to TRBJ2-2; 8 nucleotides align to TRBD2. The germline gives CDR1 SGHNT, CDR2 YENEEA. The CDR3 covers 16 residues. CDR3 residues: CASSLPPGGHTGGLFF. Written as DNA, the CDR3 is TGTGCCAGCAGCTTACCCCCGGGGGGGCACACCGGGGGGCTGTTTTTT.

Note on this clonotype: Mismatch with germline at one junction end may stem from a read error. The V gene is TRBV5-4, the J gene TRBJ2-2, with 12 bases aligning to TRBD2. Germline CDR1 reads SGHNT; CDR2 reads YYREEE (reference sequence). This CDR3 contains 16 residues. CDR3 DNA sequence: TGTGCCAGCAGCCTGAGACTAGCGGGAGAGGGCGGGGAGCTATTTTTT. Amino acids: CASSLRLAGEGGELFF.

This clonotype was recorded once. The V and J genes are TRBV11-2 and TRBJ2-7; TRBD1 aligns across 8 bases. This CDR3 is built from 12 residues. V was pared by 6 bases and J by 5 bases, with 3 bases of the junction left unmatched. Germline values: CDR1 SGHAT, CDR2 FQNNGV. CDR3 loop: CASSRQGHEQYF. CDR3 nucleotides: TGTGCCAGCAGTCGACAGGGGCACGAGCAGTACTTC.

This clonotype was detected once. The chain is built from TRBV28 and TRBJ2-7, with 9 bases identical to TRBD2. The germline V gene encodes CDR1 MDHEN and CDR2 SYDVKM. V was clipped by 6 bases and J by 6 bases; unmatched bases: 12. The CDR3 runs to 15 residues. CDR3 coding DNA: TGTGCCAGCAGACCCTTAGCGGGAGAGGCGAGCGAGCAGTACTTC. Translating it yields CASRPLAGEASEQYF.

As for this clonotype: Its ends do not fully match the called genes, so a read error is possible. The rearrangement links TRBV5-1 to TRBJ2-7; weak D call: TRBD1 (6 bases). Germline V lookup: CDR1 SGHRS, CDR2 YFSETQ. This CDR3 region has 14 residues. DNA of the CDR3: TGCGTCAGCAGATTCGCAGGGGACCCCTACAAGCAGTACTTC. Translation gives CVSRFAGDPYKQYF.

This clonotype is judged large. The rearrangement uses TRBV11-1 and TRBJ2-7; no reliable D call. V lost 1 base and J lost 1, with 2 bases in between. Germline V CDR1 and CDR2: SGHAT, FQDESV (reference sequence). This CDR3 spans 12 amino acids. The CDR3 nucleotides are TGTGCCAGCAGCTTAGAGTCCTACGAGCAGTACTTC. Amino acids: CASSLESYEQYF.

J is TRBJ2-3 and V is TRBV11-2; D not certain. V dropped 0 bases and J dropped 7 bases, with 8 bases sitting between them. The germline V gene encodes CDR1 SGHAT and CDR2 FQNNGV. The CDR3 contains 13 residues. CDR3 protein: CASSLEDGNTQYF. In DNA form, the CDR3 reads TGTGCCAGCAGCTTAGAAGACGGAAATACGCAGTATTTT.

The chain recombines TRBV5-4 with TRBJ2-5; tentatively, D is TRBD2 (7 bases). This CDR3 is built from 14 residues. Trimming stripped 2 bases from V and 7 bases from J, with 15 bases between. The germline V gene encodes CDR1 SGHNT and CDR2 YYREEE (reference sequence). The CDR3 DNA reads as TGTGCCAGCAGCTTTGGACCTAGGGGGGGGACCCAGTACTTC. Encoded protein: CASSFGPRGGTQYF.

For the CDR3, the DNA is TGTGCCAGCAGCTCCAACTTAGCGGGCCATGGAGGCTCCTACAATGAGCAGTTCTTC. Translation gives CASSSNLAGHGGSYNEQFF. This sequence joins TRBV5-4 and TRBJ2-1, with TRBD2 matching 7 bases. V was pared by 3 bases and J by 0 bases, with 15 bases of the junction left unmatched. The germline V gene encodes CDR1 SGHNT and CDR2 YYREEE (reference sequence). The CDR3 length is 19 residues.

About this clonotype: This may stem from a read error, because a much larger clone lies one nucleotide away. This sequence joins TRBV20-1 and TRBJ2-6; TRBD1 is a possible D gene (5 bases). From germline, CDR1 is DFQATT and CDR2 SNEGSKA (reference sequence). The CDR3 has 14 amino acids. CDR3 nucleotides: TGCAGTGCCCCAACAGCCCCTGGGGCCAACGTCCTGGCTTTC. This gives the protein CSAPTAPGANVLAF.

A word on this clonotype: Its ends do not fully match the called genes, so a read error is possible. The V call is TRBV11-2, the J call TRBJ2-7; unclear D gene. This CDR3 has 15 amino acids. In germline, CDR1 is SGHAT, CDR2 FQNNGV. The CDR3 region has the DNA TGTGCCAGCAGCTTAGTAGACTTGAGCTCCTACGAGCATTACTTC. This translates into CASSLVDLSSYEHYF.

The table lists this clonotype with many counts. The chain has TRBV20-1 and TRBJ1-5; the D gene is possibly TRBD1 (5 bases). The CDR3 is made up of 14 amino acids. Per germline, CDR1 DFQATT and CDR2 SNEGSKA (reference sequence). Trimming shortened V by 5 bases and J by 0 bases, and 11 bases separated the two germline ends. The CDR3 here is CSARGDSSNQPQHF. For the CDR3, the DNA is TGCAGTGCTCGGGGGGATTCTAGCAATCAGCCCCAGCATTTT.

This clonotype has a handful of counts. CDR3 DNA sequence: TGCAGCGTTGATCCTGGGAGCGGGAGTGCAGATACGCAGTATTTT. Translated, it gives CSVDPGSGSADTQYF. The chain carries TRBV29-1 and TRBJ2-3; TRBD2 aligns across 8 bases. This CDR3 spans 15 amino acids. The V gene end was trimmed by 3 bases and the J gene end by 4 bases; junction bases not matched to a gene: 9. CDR1 is SQVTM, CDR2 ANQGSEA, per germline.

On this clonotype: One junction end disagrees with the germline gene, perhaps due to a read error. The chain uses TRBV7-8 and TRBJ2-2; D possibly corresponds to TRBD1 (6 bases). The CDR3 loop spans 16 amino acids. CDR1 and CDR2 (germline): SGHVS, FQNEAQ. CDR3 in amino acids: CASSLLRRGDTGEPFF. The CDR3 DNA reads as TGTGCCAGCAGCTTACTTCGGAGAGGGGACACCGGGGAGCCGTTTTTT.

This clonotype counts as medium-sized. This chain uses TRBV29-1 with TRBJ2-4; TRBD2 matches at 8 bases. Germline V gene data show CDR1 as SQVTM and CDR2 as ANQGSEA. The length of the CDR3 is 14 residues. Trimming took 6 bases from V and 5 from J; bases not matched to a gene: 9. CDR3 sequence: CSVSRGGGENIQYF. The CDR3 DNA sequence: TGCAGCGTGTCACGGGGGGGCGGCGAAAACATTCAGTACTTC.

Points on this clonotype: Its ends do not fully match the called genes, so a read error is possible. The DNA for the CDR3 is TGCGGTGTTGGGACAGGGGGGACTAATGGAAAACTGTTTTTT. It encodes CGVGTGGTNGKLFF. The V and J genes are TRBV29-1 and TRBJ1-4, with 11 bases that match TRBD1. This CDR3 contains 14 residues. Germline V gene sequence: CDR1 SQVTM, CDR2 ANQGSEA.

The table lists this clonotype with a few counts. The chain recombines TRBV11-2 with TRBJ2-7; D not certain. The CDR3 is made up of 15 amino acids. Per germline, CDR1 SGHAT and CDR2 FQNNGV. Deletions cut 2 bases from V and 2 bases from J, with 13 bases between. CDR3: CASSLSGGATYEQYF. CDR3 sequence (DNA): TGTGCCAGCAGCTTATCCGGCGGCGCTACCTACGAGCAGTACTTC. Full variable domain (rest looked up from reference TRBV11-2 and TRBJ2-7): EAGVAQSPRYKIIEKRQSVAFWCNPISGHATLYWYQQILGQGPKLLIQFQNNGVVDDSQLPKDRFSAERLKGVDSTLKIQPAKLEDSAVYLCASSLSGGATYEQYFGPGTRLTVT.

Remarks on this clonotype: One end of the junction does not line up with germline, which may come from a read error. The chain combines TRBV20-1 with TRBJ2-5, with D perhaps matching TRBD1 (6 bases). CDR1 and CDR2 from the germline V gene are DFQATT and SNEGSKA (reference sequence). The CDR3 is 11 amino acids. CDR3 nucleotide sequence: TGCAGCGGACAGATCCAAGAGACCCAATACTTC. Translation: CSGQIQETQYF.

As concerns this clonotype: The junction departs from the called germline gene at one end, perhaps through a read error. V gene TRBV4-1 combines with J gene TRBJ1-2; maybe TRBD1 (6 bases). This CDR3 spans 15 amino acids. CDR1 and CDR2 (germline): MGHRA, YSYEKL. The CDR3 nucleotides read TGCGCCAGCAACCAAGATCCAGGGGACCATGGTGGCTACACCTTC. Translated, it gives CASNQDPGDHGGYTF.

The chain combines TRBV14 with TRBJ2-3; no reliable D call. Germline CDR1 reads SGHDN; CDR2 reads FVKESK. The CDR3 is made up of 17 amino acids. Trimming left V 0 bases short and J 0 bases short, with 13 bases between. The CDR3, as DNA: TGTGCCAGCAGCCAAGATCCGGCAAGTTCTAGCACAGATACGCAGTATTTT. Its translation: CASSQDPASSSTDTQYF.

Points on this clonotype: This may be a read error, as it is one base from a much larger clone. This chain connects TRBV20-1 to TRBJ1-3; a possible D gene is TRBD1 (5 bases). CDR1 is DFQATT, CDR2 SNEGSKA, per germline (reference sequence). The CDR3 is 15 residues long. The CDR3 loop is CSARVTGSSGNTTYF. The DNA of the CDR3 is TGCAGTGCTAGGGTCACAGGAAGCTCTGGAAACACCACATATTTT.

V usage is TRBV10-3 and J usage is TRBJ1-5, with TRBD1 as a possible D gene (5 bases). Germline-derived CDR1 and CDR2 are ENHRY and SYGVKD. V was trimmed by 10 bases and J by 13 bases, leaving 23 bases between them. CDR3 length equals 13 residues. The CDR3 bases are TGTGCCACATGCCGGGACGGGGGAGAACCACAGCATTTT. Its translation: CATCRDGGEPQHF.

V is TRBV4-2 and J is TRBJ1-1; D not certain. This CDR3 contains 13 residues. Germline lookup yields CDR1 LGHNA and CDR2 YNFKEQ. Trimming shortened V by 1 base and J by 5 bases, and 8 bases separated the two germline ends. The CDR3 nucleotides read TGTGCCAGCAGCCAAGTGGGGTGGACTGAAGCTTTCTTT. Its translation: CASSQVGWTEAFF.

This clonotype was found many times. The chain uses TRBV5-1 and TRBJ2-3; 10 nucleotides match TRBD2. Germline V gene lookup returns CDR1 SGHRS and CDR2 YFSETQ. CDR3 length equals 18 residues. Germline trimming cut 3 bases from V and 2 bases from J; bases unmatched to any gene: 12. Here the CDR3 DNA reads TGCGCCAGCAGCTCGCTCCCCGGAGCGGGAGGGGACACAGATACGCAGTATTTT. Translation: CASSSLPGAGGDTDTQYF.